Following are 30 T cell receptor beta chains from one sample sequenced in a study of blood T cell repertoires in COVID-19. TCRdb's copy holds only in-frame clones and misses some; the assay was immunoSEQ multiplex PCR. The table shows just over 300,000 clones, with 65% to 90% occurring only once. Sequenced sample: PBMCs or T cells enriched from blood (not recorded which). The receptors were gathered from a man aged 25-45 years who had recovered from COVID-19.

The chain carries TRBV2 and TRBJ1-2, with a tentative D call TRBD1 (5 bases). Germline CDR1 is SNHLY and CDR2 is FYNNEI. The V and J ends lost 10 bases and 5 bases respectively, with 20 bases between them. The CDR3 loop spans 14 amino acids. CDR3 in amino acids: CATSGLLNSYGYTF. CDR3 DNA: TGTGCCACTTCGGGACTCCTAAACTCTTATGGCTACACCTTC.

This chain connects TRBV27 to TRBJ2-7; TRBD1 is a possible D gene (5 bases). The ends were cut back, 3 bases at V and 0 bases at J, with 9 bases in the middle. The CDR3 runs to 14 residues. Germline assignment: CDR1 MNHEY and CDR2 SMNVEV (reference sequence). This chain's CDR3 is CASSFQGSSYEQYF. CDR3 in DNA: TGTGCCAGCAGTTTTCAGGGTAGCTCCTACGAGCAGTACTTC.

This chain joins TRBV29-1 and TRBJ1-2, with D possibly being TRBD1 (6 bases). CDR3 length: 12 residues. Deletions cut 4 bases from V and 1 base from J, with 7 bases between. Per germline, CDR1 SQVTM and CDR2 ANQGSEA. In DNA, the CDR3 is TGCAGCGTTGTAGGGGGTAACTATGGCTACACCTTC. Protein sequence: CSVVGGNYGYTF.

This clone has a count of ten or more. J is TRBJ2-2 and V is TRBV5-4; 11 bases match TRBD2. The CDR3 consists of 17 residues. The trim removed 0 bases at V and 3 bases at J, leaving 4 bases unmatched. Germline V lookup: CDR1 SGHNT, CDR2 YYREEE (reference sequence). Here the CDR3 DNA reads TGTGCCAGCAGCTTGGTACTAGCGGGGGCTCACACCGGGGAGCTGTTTTTT. It encodes CASSLVLAGAHTGELFF. The whole variable domain, remainder taken from reference TRBV5-4 and TRBJ2-2, is ETGVTQSPTHLIKTRGQQVTLRCSSQSGHNTVSWYQQALGQGPQFIFQYYREEENGRGNFPPRFSGLQFPNYSSELNVNALELDDSALYLCASSLVLAGAHTGELFFGEGSRLTVL.

The CDR3 sequence: CASSKTAYTEAFF. The CDR3 nucleotides are TGTGCCAGCAGTAAGACAGCTTACACTGAAGCTTTCTTT. The chain has TRBV27 and TRBJ1-1, with D perhaps TRBD1 (5 bases). Germline assignment: CDR1 MNHEY and CDR2 SMNVEV (reference sequence). Trimming stripped 5 bases from V and 3 bases from J, with 10 bases between. The CDR3 loop spans 13 amino acids.

The chain combines TRBV30 with TRBJ1-4; 8 bases align to TRBD1. Trimming took 4 bases from V and 5 from J; bases not matched to a gene: 9. CDR1 GTSNPN and CDR2 SVGIG come from the germline V gene (reference sequence). There are 15 residues in the CDR3. The CDR3 bases are TGTGCCTGGAAACAACGGGACAGGCAAAATGAAAAACTGTTTTTT. This gives the protein CAWKQRDRQNEKLFF.

In its sample, this clone was seen a few times. V gene TRBV5-5 combines with J gene TRBJ2-2, with D perhaps matching TRBD2 (5 bases). The CDR3 has 14 amino acids. Per the germline V gene, CDR1 is SGHKS and CDR2 is YYEKEE (reference sequence). Trimming took 4 bases from V and 6 from J, leaving 13 bases between them. CDR3 in DNA: TGTGCCAGCAGCCCGAAACGGGGATCCGGGGAGCTGTTTTTT. Encoded protein: CASSPKRGSGELFF.

J is TRBJ2-3 and V is TRBV19; TRBD2 aligns across 10 bases. This CDR3 has 17 amino acids. V was clipped by 1 base and J by 5 bases; unmatched bases: 9. The germline V gene has CDR1 LNHDA and CDR2 SQIVND (reference sequence). The DNA of the CDR3 is TGTGCCAGTAGTATAGTAGGGAGCGGGAGGGCCGGAGATACGCAGTATTTT. Protein: CASSIVGSGRAGDTQYF.

The chain carries TRBV18 and TRBJ1-4; D is unclear. The CDR3 has 13 residues. V shed 5 bases and J shed 1 base, with 5 bases lying between them. The germline V gene encodes CDR1 KGHSH and CDR2 LQKENI. DNA of the CDR3: TGTGCCAGCTCAACGGTAACTAATGAAAAACTGTTTTTT. This codes for CASSTVTNEKLFF.

The genes are TRBV15 and TRBJ2-7; D unclear. In germline, CDR1 is LNHNV, CDR2 YYDKDF (reference sequence). Trimming took off 1 base at V and 6 bases at J, with 10 bases between the two ends. The CDR3 has 13 amino acids. The CDR3, as DNA: TGTGCCACCAGCAGAGGACACAGCCGCGAGCAGTACTTC. It encodes CATSRGHSREQYF.

The genes are TRBV5-1 and TRBJ2-2, with D unresolved. The CDR3 length is 12 residues. V lost 2 bases to trimming and J lost 6 bases, with 5 bases between them. CDR1 is SGHRS, CDR2 YFSETQ, per germline. The CDR3 DNA follows: TGCGCCAGCAGCTTTAATCCCGGGGAGCTGTTTTTT. Amino acids: CASSFNPGELFF.

This chain uses TRBV5-1 with TRBJ1-1, with 8 bases aligning to TRBD1. Losses at the gene ends were 3 bases for V and 6 bases for J; bases not matched to a gene: 10. This CDR3 region has 15 residues. From germline, CDR1 is SGHRS and CDR2 YFSETQ. CDR3 sequence reads: CASSWEADRVSEAFF. CDR3 DNA sequence: TGCGCCAGCAGCTGGGAGGCGGACAGGGTTTCTGAAGCTTTCTTT.

V and J are TRBV6-5 and TRBJ2-5, with D possibly TRBD2 on 6 matching bases. In germline, CDR1 is MNHEY, CDR2 SVGAGI. This CDR3 region has 15 residues. Trimming shortened V by 6 bases and J by 2 bases, and 16 bases separated the two germline ends. The CDR3 DNA follows: TGTGCCAGCAGCCTCCGTGCGGGATGGCAAGAGACCCAGTACTTC. It is translated as CASSLRAGWQETQYF.

The chain couples TRBV28 to TRBJ2-1; TRBD1 agrees at 8 bases. V was pared by 7 bases and J by 0 bases, with 17 bases of the junction left unmatched. CDR1 and CDR2 (germline): MDHEN, SYDVKM. This CDR3 is 19 amino acids long. For the CDR3, the DNA is TGTGCCAGCATGTCGCGACAGGGGCTAAAGCTGGGCTCCTACAATGAGCAGTTCTTC. Its translation is CASMSRQGLKLGSYNEQFF.

The count of this clone is one. This rearrangement joins TRBV6-4 to TRBJ1-1; 8 bases are shared with TRBD1. The V gene's germline CDR1 is MRHNA and CDR2 SNTAGT. Trimming took 4 bases from V and 3 from J; bases not matched to a gene: 10. The CDR3 spans 16 residues. CDR3: CASSARGLAGDTEAFF. As DNA, the CDR3 is TGTGCCAGCAGTGCCAGGGGGCTGGCCGGGGACACTGAAGCTTTCTTT.

This sequence joins TRBV7-9 and TRBJ2-7; D gene uncertain. V was pared by 6 bases and J by 6 bases, with 12 bases between. The CDR3 covers 12 residues. Germline V CDR1 and CDR2: SEHNR, FQNEAQ (reference sequence). The CDR3 nucleotides read TGTGCCAGCAGTCTACTAATAGGCGAGCAGTACTTC. Its protein product is CASSLLIGEQYF.

The chain combines TRBV18 with TRBJ2-7; weak D call: TRBD2 (7 bases). The CDR3 spans 14 residues. The germline gives CDR1 KGHSH, CDR2 LQKENI. V gave up 4 bases and J gave up 2 bases, with 12 bases separating them. CDR3 sequence: CASSRRGAAYEQYF. DNA of the CDR3: TGTGCCAGCTCACGTCGGGGGGCGGCCTACGAGCAGTACTTC.

The gene calls are TRBV5-4 and TRBJ1-2; possible D gene TRBD1, 5 bases. There are 14 residues in the CDR3. Germline V gene sequence: CDR1 SGHNT, CDR2 YYREEE (reference sequence). With 6 bases removed from V and 5 bases from J, the gap between germline ends came to 17 bases. The CDR3 sequence is CASTKRGGDYGYTF. The CDR3, as DNA: TGTGCCAGCACAAAACGGGGGGGTGATTATGGCTACACCTTC.

V is TRBV24-1 and J is TRBJ2-7; 8 bases are shared with TRBD2. CDR3 length: 16 residues. Trimming removed 0 bases from V and 0 bases from J; junction bases left unmatched: 3. CDR1 and CDR2 (germline): KGHDR, SFDVKD. Here the CDR3 DNA reads TGTGCCACCAGTGATTTGCCGGGGGGGAGCTCCTACGAGCAGTACTTC. Its protein is CATSDLPGGSSYEQYF.

The chain links TRBV7-9 to TRBJ1-4; D unresolved. The CDR3 is 15 amino acids. V was shortened by 0 bases and J by 2 bases, with 7 bases between the two germline ends. The germline V gene encodes CDR1 SEHNR and CDR2 FQNEAQ (reference sequence). The CDR3 bases are TGTGCCAGCAGCTTAGCGGGGAGGACTAATGAAAAACTGTTTTTT. Translation gives CASSLAGRTNEKLFF. Drawing the rest from reference TRBV7-9 and TRBJ1-4, the complete variable domain is DTGVSQNPRHKITKRGQNVTFRCDPISEHNRLYWYRQTLGQGPEFLTYFQNEAQLEKSRLLSDRFSAERPKGSFSTLEIQRTEQGDSAMYLCASSLAGRTNEKLFFGSGTQLSVL.

The V gene is TRBV5-6, the J gene TRBJ1-1; no definite D call. V gave up 2 bases and J gave up 2 bases, with 16 bases separating them. The CDR3 extends over 16 amino acids. Germline CDR1 reads SGHDT; CDR2 reads YYEEEE. CDR3 DNA sequence: TGTGCCAGCAGCTTCGGGATGGTTGTCAGTAACACTGAAGCTTTCTTT. Protein product: CASSFGMVVSNTEAFF.

The V and J genes are TRBV21-1 and TRBJ2-7; TRBD1 is the table's D call and was not checked against the DNA. TRBV21-1 is assigned pseudogene status. The CDR3 length is 15 residues. CDR3 loop: CASSGTGDRAREQYF. CDR3 sequence (DNA): TGTGCCAGCAGCGGTACAGGGGATAGGGCTCGCGAGCAGTACTTC.

This chain uses TRBV7-2 with TRBJ1-5, with D tentatively TRBD1 (5 bases). The CDR3 length is 14 residues. V lost 5 bases, J lost 7 bases, and 15 bases lay in between. Germline values: CDR1 SGHTA, CDR2 FQGNSA. The CDR3 DNA reads as TGTGCCAGCAGCCAAGGGAGGGGAGGGCAGCCCCAGCATTTT. Translating gives CASSQGRGGQPQHF.

This CDR3 is CAARTGSSGNTIYF. CDR3 in DNA: TGTGCCGCCCGGACGGGATCCTCTGGAAACACCATATATTTT. The chain uses TRBV15 and TRBJ1-3; no reliable D call. Germline V gives CDR1 LNHNV, CDR2 YYDKDF (reference sequence). The CDR3 spans 14 residues. V was pared by 11 bases and J by 0 bases, with 14 bases between.

A word on this clone: Other DNA sequences in this specimen translate into the identical CDR3. The chain uses TRBV6-2 or TRBV6-3 and TRBJ1-2; unclear D gene. Germline V gene sequence: CDR1 MNHEY, CDR2 SVGEGT. The V end was cut by 2 bases, the J end by 3 bases, with 4 bases between. This CDR3 spans 12 amino acids. The CDR3 is CASSYPDYGYTF. Written as DNA, the CDR3 is TGTGCCAGCAGTTACCCTGACTATGGCTACACCTTC.

This chain joins TRBV18 and TRBJ1-5; D gene uncertain. Looked up from germline, CDR1 is KGHSH and CDR2 is LQKENI. This CDR3 is 15 amino acids long. Trimming took 6 bases from V and 5 from J, leaving 17 bases between them. CDR3: CASSPLAGMDQPQHF. The CDR3 region has the DNA TGTGCCAGCTCCCCGCTTGCGGGTATGGATCAGCCCCAGCATTTT. The complete variable domain, with remaining parts taken from reference TRBV18 and TRBJ1-5, reads NAGVMQNPRHLVRRRGQEARLRCSPMKGHSHVYWYRQLPEEGLKFMVYLQKENIIDESGMPKERFSAEFPKEGPSILRIQQVVRGDSAAYFCASSPLAGMDQPQHFGDGTRLSIL.

The chain joins TRBV11-2 to TRBJ2-5; D gene uncertain. Germline CDR1 reads SGHAT; CDR2 reads FQNNGV. Trimming took off 1 base at V and 0 bases at J, with 12 bases between the two ends. The CDR3 runs 16 residues. CDR3 protein: CASSLGYMADQETQYF. CDR3 DNA sequence: TGTGCCAGCAGCTTAGGTTATATGGCAGACCAAGAGACCCAGTACTTC. Filled out from reference TRBV11-2 and TRBJ2-5, the complete variable domain reads EAGVAQSPRYKIIEKRQSVAFWCNPISGHATLYWYQQILGQGPKLLIQFQNNGVVDDSQLPKDRFSAERLKGVDSTLKIQPAKLEDSAVYLCASSLGYMADQETQYFGPGTRLLVL.

The chain links TRBV5-6 to TRBJ1-4; no reliable D call. V dropped 2 bases and J dropped 6 bases, with 8 bases sitting between them. CDR1 SGHDT and CDR2 YYEEEE come from the germline V gene. CDR3 length equals 13 residues. This CDR3 is CASSLELDEKLFF. The DNA for the CDR3 is TGTGCCAGCAGCTTAGAGTTAGATGAAAAACTGTTTTTT.

The gene calls are TRBV15 and TRBJ2-7; 8 positions match TRBD2. This CDR3 has 14 residues. J lost 3 bases, V lost 5 bases, and 6 bases had no gene match. The germline gives CDR1 LNHNV, CDR2 YYDKDF (reference sequence). CDR3 in DNA: TGTGCCACCAGCTCGGGAGGGAATCGCTACGAGCAGTACTTC. Amino acids: CATSSGGNRYEQYF.

The genes are TRBV29-1 and TRBJ2-1, with D possibly TRBD1 on 6 matching bases. Per the germline V gene, CDR1 is SQVTM and CDR2 is ANQGSEA. The CDR3 spans 16 residues. The germline V and J ends were trimmed by 1 base and 0 bases, with 13 bases remaining between them. CDR3 region: CSVEVADRTSYNEQFF. CDR3 in DNA: TGCAGCGTTGAAGTCGCGGACAGAACCTCCTACAATGAGCAGTTCTTC.